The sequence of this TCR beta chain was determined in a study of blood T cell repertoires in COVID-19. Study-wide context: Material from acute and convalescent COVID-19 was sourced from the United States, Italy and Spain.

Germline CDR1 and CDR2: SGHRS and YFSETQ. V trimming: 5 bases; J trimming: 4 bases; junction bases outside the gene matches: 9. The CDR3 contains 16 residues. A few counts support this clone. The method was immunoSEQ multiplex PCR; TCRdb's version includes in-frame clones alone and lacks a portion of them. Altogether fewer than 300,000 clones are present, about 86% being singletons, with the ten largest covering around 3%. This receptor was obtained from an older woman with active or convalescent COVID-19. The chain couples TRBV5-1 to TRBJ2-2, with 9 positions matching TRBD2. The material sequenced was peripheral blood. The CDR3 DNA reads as TGCGCCAGCAGACAGTTAGCGGGGGAGAGCACCGGGGAGCTGTTTTTT. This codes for CASRQLAGESTGELFF.